The clone carrying this T cell receptor (beta chain) was detected a few times. Its antigen remains unknown. The germline V gene has CDR1 SEHNR and CDR2 FQNEAQ (reference sequence). The ends were cut back, 5 bases at V and 5 bases at J, with 9 bases in the middle. The CDR3 runs to 12 residues. Hyperthyroidism in the patients, aged 18 to 65, was newly diagnosed and under 2 months in duration. 10 ml of fresh peripheral blood supplied the PBMCs. The source material, RNA transcripts, was used to amplify TCR beta CDR3 regions. TCR CDR3 underwent first-round RT-PCR with the HTBI primer set. Via MiXCR, TCRdb re-called the multiplex PCR reads, giving one row per CDR3 protein. The table lists about 570,000 distinct CDR3 sequences, 14% of them singletons. These data belong to a study of T cells in Graves' hyperthyroidism and ophthalmopathy. Study-wide results and limits: With a median lead of roughly 6.2 months before onset, the model predicted ophthalmopathy.

The sequencing input was blood. The chain recombines TRBV7-9 with TRBJ1-1; D is unclear. This TCR derives from a woman aged 35 to 49 with Graves' hyperthyroidism. The CDR3 DNA sequence: TGTGCCAGCAGCGAGGGTCGTACTGAAGCTTTCTTT. This gives the protein CASSEGRTEAFF.